The 15 T cell receptor beta chains below all came from one sample that was sequenced in a study of blood T cell repertoires in COVID-19. This table comes from immunoSEQ multiplex PCR, and its TCRdb copy is limited to in-frame clones, with some not included. The sample includes 300,000 to 450,000 clones, over 75% of them seen just once. Sequenced sample: PBMCs or T cells enriched from blood (not recorded which). These receptors all stem from a man aged 35 to 55 in a cohort exposed to, infected with or recovered from COVID-19 (not recorded which).

This clone was detected once. The V gene is TRBV7-9, the J gene TRBJ2-3; TRBD1 agrees at 11 bases. CDR3 length: 15 residues. The germline CDR1 and CDR2 sequences are SEHNR and FQNEAQ (reference sequence). With 5 bases clipped from V and 2 bases from J, the junction kept 3 bases outside the gene matches. Written as DNA, the CDR3 is TGTGCCAGCAGCCTGGGACAGGGGGTCACAGATACGCAGTATTTT. Protein product: CASSLGQGVTDTQYF. The whole variable domain, filled in from reference TRBV7-9 and TRBJ2-3, reads DTGVSQNPRHKITKRGQNVTFRCDPISEHNRLYWYRQTLGQGPEFLTYFQNEAQLEKSRLLSDRFSAERPKGSFSTLEIQRTEQGDSAMYLCASSLGQGVTDTQYFGPGTRLTVL.

The J gene is TRBJ2-1, the V gene TRBV27, with D perhaps TRBD1 (6 bases). There are 13 residues in the CDR3. In germline, CDR1 is MNHEY, CDR2 SMNVEV (reference sequence). V gave up 6 bases and J gave up 4 bases, with 10 bases separating them. In DNA, the CDR3 is TGTGCCAGCAGACAACAGGGTTACAATGAGCAGTTCTTC. Residues: CASRQQGYNEQFF.

The rearrangement joins TRBV7-9 to TRBJ2-7, with TRBD2 matching 11 bases. Germline CDR1 and CDR2: SEHNR and FQNEAQ (reference sequence). The length of the CDR3 is 16 residues. V was pared by 5 bases and J by 1 base, with 7 bases of the junction left unmatched. The DNA of the CDR3 is TGTGCCAGCAGCACCCCCCTAGCGGGAGGTTCCTACGAGCAGTACTTC. Its translation: CASSTPLAGGSYEQYF. The entire variable domain, with the rest obtained from reference TRBV7-9 and TRBJ2-7, is as follows: DTGVSQNPRHKITKRGQNVTFRCDPISEHNRLYWYRQTLGQGPEFLTYFQNEAQLEKSRLLSDRFSAERPKGSFSTLEIQRTEQGDSAMYLCASSTPLAGGSYEQYFGPGTRLTVT.

This sequence joins TRBV7-9 and TRBJ2-1; 14 bases fit TRBD2. This CDR3 is built from 19 residues. V dropped 4 bases and J dropped 1; count of bases not matched to a gene: 9. Per germline, CDR1 SEHNR and CDR2 FQNEAQ (reference sequence). This CDR3 reads CASSSQGLAGDSSYNEQFF. As DNA, the CDR3 is TGTGCCAGCAGCTCACAGGGACTAGCGGGAGATTCGTCCTACAATGAGCAGTTCTTC.

The chain links TRBV11-2 to TRBJ2-1; the match to TRBD2 covers 7 bases. Per germline, CDR1 SGHAT and CDR2 FQNNGV. V trimming: 5 bases; J trimming: 3 bases; junction bases outside the gene matches: 10. This CDR3 spans 16 amino acids. The CDR3 here is CASSLAHGGFYNEQFF. The CDR3 nucleotides are TGTGCCAGCAGCCTAGCCCACGGGGGGTTCTACAATGAGCAGTTCTTC.

The chain has TRBV29-1 and TRBJ1-2; D call uncertain. The CDR3 is 13 amino acids. Germline V lookup: CDR1 SQVTM, CDR2 ANQGSEA. V gave up 3 bases and J gave up 8 bases, with 16 bases separating them. The CDR3, as DNA: TGCAGCGTTGATGTGGCGGTAGGCTTCGGCTACACCTTC. Protein: CSVDVAVGFGYTF.

The chain recombines TRBV10-1 with TRBJ2-1; the match to TRBD2 covers 13 bases. The CDR3 contains 18 residues. The germline V gene encodes CDR1 WNHNN and CDR2 SYGVQD (reference sequence). With V trimmed by 0 bases and J by 6 bases, 8 bases remained unmatched. For the CDR3, the DNA is TGCGCCAGCAGTGAGTCGACTTTCGGACTAGCGGGAGTCAATGAGCAGTTCTTC. Translated, it gives CASSESTFGLAGVNEQFF.

The chain combines TRBV5-1 with TRBJ1-1, with TRBD1 matching 7 bases. Germline CDR1 and CDR2: SGHRS and YFSETQ. Unmatched junction bases numbered 14, after V lost 0 bases and J lost 3 bases. This CDR3 is built from 18 residues. The CDR3, as DNA: TGCGCCAGCAGCTTGGAGTTGAGGGGGCAGAGGGTAGACACTGAAGCTTTCTTT. The encoded protein is CASSLELRGQRVDTEAFF.

This clone was detected only a few times. The rearrangement uses TRBV10-3 and TRBJ2-4, with TRBD2 identical over 9 bases. The V gene end was trimmed by 6 bases and the J gene end by 9 bases; junction bases not matched to a gene: 12. The CDR3 runs 15 residues. From germline, CDR1 is ENHRY and CDR2 SYGVKD. The CDR3 DNA reads TGTGCCATCAGGCAGGAGGCGGGAGGGCCGGGCATTCAGTACTTC. It is translated as CAIRQEAGGPGIQYF.

The chain recombines TRBV3-1 (or the pseudogene TRBV3-2) with TRBJ2-1, with TRBD2 identical over 8 bases. The V and J ends lost 4 bases and 5 bases, in that order; junction bases with no gene match: 7. This CDR3 has 15 amino acids. Germline V CDR1 and CDR2: LGHDT, YNNKEL (reference sequence). CDR3 sequence: CASSPSGTSNNEQFF. CDR3 sequence (DNA): TGTGCCAGCAGCCCATCCGGGACTAGTAACAATGAGCAGTTCTTC.

CDR3 in amino acids: CASTGGTNEKLFF. In DNA, the CDR3 is TGTGCCAGCACAGGGGGCACTAATGAAAAACTGTTTTTT. The chain joins TRBV28 to TRBJ1-4; 8 nucleotides align to TRBD1. This CDR3 is built from 13 residues. J gave up 2 bases and V 7 bases, and 0 bases lay outside the gene matches. Germline V lookup: CDR1 MDHEN, CDR2 SYDVKM.

This chain joins TRBV28 and TRBJ2-7; possible D gene TRBD1, 6 bases. Germline CDR1 is MDHEN and CDR2 is SYDVKM. The CDR3 sequence is 13 residues long. V shed 6 bases and J shed 4 bases, with 13 bases lying between them. Here the CDR3 reads CASSPGTPYEQYF. CDR3 nucleotides: TGTGCCAGCAGCCCCGGGACACCTTACGAGCAGTACTTC.

This clone was picked up a small number of times. The chain has TRBV10-3 and TRBJ2-3, with a weak D call TRBD2 (5 bases). In germline, CDR1 is ENHRY, CDR2 SYGVKD. This CDR3 has 14 amino acids. The V end was cut by 4 bases, the J end by 5 bases, with 13 bases between. The chain's CDR3 is CAISGVGEVDTQYF. CDR3 nucleotide sequence: TGTGCCATCAGTGGAGTGGGAGAGGTAGATACGCAGTATTTT.

V usage is TRBV5-1 and J usage is TRBJ2-5, with TRBD2 identical over 13 bases. This CDR3 is 16 amino acids long. Trimming cost V 4 bases and J 0 bases; bases outside gene matches: 3. In germline, CDR1 is SGHRS, CDR2 YFSETQ. CDR3 residues: CASSRGLAGDQETQYF. The CDR3 nucleotides read TGCGCCAGCAGCAGAGGACTAGCGGGGGACCAAGAGACCCAGTACTTC.

The chain recombines TRBV5-1 with TRBJ2-2, with TRBD2 identical over 9 bases. Germline CDR1 reads SGHRS; CDR2 reads YFSETQ. The CDR3 spans 17 residues. V shed 5 bases, J shed 1 base, and the junction held 9 bases outside the gene matches. CDR3 loop: CASRIRLAGMNTGELFF. CDR3 bases: TGCGCCAGCAGAATCCGGCTAGCGGGAATGAACACCGGGGAGCTGTTTTTT.